Presented here are 3 T cell receptor beta chains from one specimen sequenced in a study of blood T cell repertoires in COVID-19. Method: immunoSEQ multiplex PCR; TCRdb's copy keeps in-frame clones and lacks some. The data show around 77,000 clones, around 93% seen once. Sequenced input: peripheral blood. The receptor set was obtained from an older woman with active COVID-19.

The chain uses TRBV18 and TRBJ2-5, with 7 bases aligning to TRBD1. The germline gives CDR1 KGHSH, CDR2 LQKENI. The CDR3 is 13 amino acids. Unmatched junction bases numbered 4, after V lost 6 bases and J lost 3 bases. CDR3 coding DNA: TGTGCCAGCTCCTGGGACAGAAAAGAGACCCAGTACTTC. Its translation: CASSWDRKETQYF.

V gene TRBV11-2 combines with J gene TRBJ2-3; 8 bases fit TRBD2. V shed 3 bases, J shed 2 bases, and the junction held 4 bases outside the gene matches. CDR1 and CDR2 (germline): SGHAT, FQNNGV. The CDR3 spans 15 residues. The CDR3 nucleotides read TGTGCCAGCAGCTTGATACTAGCGGACACAGATACGCAGTATTTT. This translates into CASSLILADTDTQYF.

This clone came up once. The V call is TRBV30, the J call TRBJ2-2; 8 bases are a match to TRBD1. Losses at the gene ends were 5 bases for V and 3 bases for J; bases not matched to a gene: 8. CDR1 is GTSNPN, CDR2 SVGIG, per germline (reference sequence). The CDR3 runs to 15 residues. The CDR3 here is CAWGTGTGDTGELFF. DNA for the CDR3: TGTGCCTGGGGTACCGGGACAGGAGACACCGGGGAGCTGTTTTTT.